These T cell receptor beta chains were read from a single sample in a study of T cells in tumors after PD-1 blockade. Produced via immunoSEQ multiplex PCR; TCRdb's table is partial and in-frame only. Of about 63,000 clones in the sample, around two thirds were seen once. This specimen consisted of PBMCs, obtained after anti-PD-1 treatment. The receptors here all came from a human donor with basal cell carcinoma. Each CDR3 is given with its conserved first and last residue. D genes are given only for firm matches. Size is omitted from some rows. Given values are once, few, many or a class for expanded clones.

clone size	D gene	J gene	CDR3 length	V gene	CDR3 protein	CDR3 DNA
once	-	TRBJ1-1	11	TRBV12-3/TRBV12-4	CASSLDRGSFF	TGTGCCAGCAGTTTAGATAGAGGGTCCTTCTTT
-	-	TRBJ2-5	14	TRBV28	CASTRMGSEETQYF	TGTGCCAGCACTCGGATGGGGTCGGAAGAGACCCAGTACTTC
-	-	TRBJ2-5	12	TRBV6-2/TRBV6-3	CASSSGLATQYF	TGTGCCAGCAGTTCGGGCCTCGCGACCCAGTACTTC
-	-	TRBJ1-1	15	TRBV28	CASSRGAIGGTEAFF	TGTGCCAGCAGTCGAGGGGCCATAGGGGGGACTGAAGCTTTCTTT
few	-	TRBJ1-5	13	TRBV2	CASRVGANQPQHF	TGTGCCAGCAGGGTCGGGGCCAATCAGCCCCAGCATTTT
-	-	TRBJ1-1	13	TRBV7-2	CASSFPKAQEAFF	TGTGCCAGCAGCTTTCCCAAAGCCCAAGAAGCTTTCTTT
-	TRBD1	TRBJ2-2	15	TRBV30	CAWRQGAANTGELFF	TGTGCCTGGAGACAGGGGGCAGCGAACACCGGGGAGCTGTTTTTT
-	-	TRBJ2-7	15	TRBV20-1	CSASSNSGRLYEQYF	TGCAGTGCTAGTTCAAATTCGGGAAGACTCTACGAGCAGTACTTC
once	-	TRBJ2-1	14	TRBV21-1	CASTRDRTWNEQFF	TGTGCCAGCACCCGTGACAGGACGTGGAATGAGCAGTTCTTC
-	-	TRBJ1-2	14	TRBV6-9	CASSYRGPNYGYTF	TGTGCCAGCAGTTATCGGGGCCCTAACTATGGCTACACCTTC
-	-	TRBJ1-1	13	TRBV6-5	CASSSPTRDEAFF	TGTGCCAGCAGTTCCCCGACGCGCGATGAAGCTTTCTTT
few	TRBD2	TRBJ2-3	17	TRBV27	CASSASSSGGAVDTQYF	TGTGCCAGCAGTGCCTCGAGCAGCGGGGGGGCCGTAGATACGCAGTATTTT
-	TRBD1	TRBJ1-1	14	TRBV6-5	CASTRTGVNTEAFF	TGTGCCAGCACCCGGACAGGGGTGAACACTGAAGCTTTCTTT
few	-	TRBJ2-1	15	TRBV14	CASSQVRRAYNEQFF	TGTGCCAGCAGCCAAGTCCGCAGGGCCTACAATGAGCAGTTCTTC
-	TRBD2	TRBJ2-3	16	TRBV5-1	CASSLMTSGGPDTQYF	TGCGCCAGCAGCTTGATGACTAGCGGGGGTCCAGATACGCAGTATTTT
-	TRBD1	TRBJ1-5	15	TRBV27	CASSLWGQGYQPQHF	TGTGCCAGCAGTTTATGGGGACAGGGATACCAGCCCCAGCATTTT
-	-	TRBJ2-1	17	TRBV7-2	CASSLVTGGCGDNEQFF	TGTGCCAGCAGCTTAGTGACTGGGGGGTGCGGGGACAATGAGCAGTTCTTC
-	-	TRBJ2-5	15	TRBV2	CASSEWNGGTKTQYF	TGTGCCAGCAGTGAATGGAACGGGGGAACGAAGACCCAGTACTTC
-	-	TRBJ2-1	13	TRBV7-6	CASSLIGADEQFF	TGTGCCAGCAGCTTAATAGGGGCCGATGAGCAGTTCTTC
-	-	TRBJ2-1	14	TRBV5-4	CATVGGGWGSEQFF	TGTGCCACCGTAGGGGGGGGTTGGGGCAGTGAGCAGTTCTTC
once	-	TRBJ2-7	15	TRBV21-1	CASTTRQVLRNGQYF	TGTGCCAGCACCACAAGGCAGGTCCTACGAAATGGGCAGTACTTC
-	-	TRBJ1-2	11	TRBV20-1	CSAIEGSGYTF	TGCAGTGCTATTGAGGGGAGCGGCTACACCTTC
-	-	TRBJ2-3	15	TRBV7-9	CASSYPETSMDTQYF	TGTGCCAGCAGCTACCCCGAGACTAGTATGGATACGCAGTATTTT
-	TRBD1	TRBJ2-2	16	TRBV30	CAWSVHGTGRTGELFF	TGTGCCTGGAGTGTACACGGGACAGGGCGCACCGGGGAGCTGTTTTTT
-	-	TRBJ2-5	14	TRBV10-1	CASSESRPGKTQYF	TGCGCCAGCAGTGAGTCGAGGCCGGGGAAGACCCAGTACTTC
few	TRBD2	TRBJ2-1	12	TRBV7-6	CASSGLANEQFF	TGTGCCAGCAGCGGACTAGCCAATGAGCAGTTCTTC
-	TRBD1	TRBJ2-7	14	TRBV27	CASSFTGVAGVQYF	TGTGCCAGCAGTTTTACAGGGGTAGCAGGTGTGCAGTACTTC
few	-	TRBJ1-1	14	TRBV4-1	CASSRGGRTTEAFF	TGCGCCAGCAGCCGTGGGGGGCGCACCACTGAAGCTTTCTTT
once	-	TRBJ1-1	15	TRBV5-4	CASSSSRGRGTEAFF	TGTGCCAGCAGCTCTTCTCGGGGCCGGGGGACTGAAGCTTTCTTT
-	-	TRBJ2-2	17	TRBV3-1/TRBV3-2	CASSPRTARSGTGELFF	TGTGCCAGCAGCCCTAGGACAGCGAGGAGTGGCACCGGGGAGCTGTTTTTT